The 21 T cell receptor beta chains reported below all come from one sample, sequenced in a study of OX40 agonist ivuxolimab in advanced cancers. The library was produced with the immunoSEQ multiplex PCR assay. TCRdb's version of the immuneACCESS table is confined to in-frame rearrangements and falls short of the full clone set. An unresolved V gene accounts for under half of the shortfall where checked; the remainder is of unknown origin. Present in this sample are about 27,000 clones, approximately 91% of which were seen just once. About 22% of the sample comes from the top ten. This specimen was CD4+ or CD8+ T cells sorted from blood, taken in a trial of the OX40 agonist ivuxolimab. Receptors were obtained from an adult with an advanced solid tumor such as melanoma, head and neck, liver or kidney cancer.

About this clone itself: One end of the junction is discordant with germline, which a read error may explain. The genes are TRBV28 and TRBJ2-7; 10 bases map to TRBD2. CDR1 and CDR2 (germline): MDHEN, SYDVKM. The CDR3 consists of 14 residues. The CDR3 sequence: CASSDQPIAGGPPF. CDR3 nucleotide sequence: TGTGCCAGCAGTGACCAGCCCATAGCGGGGGGCCCTCCCTTC.

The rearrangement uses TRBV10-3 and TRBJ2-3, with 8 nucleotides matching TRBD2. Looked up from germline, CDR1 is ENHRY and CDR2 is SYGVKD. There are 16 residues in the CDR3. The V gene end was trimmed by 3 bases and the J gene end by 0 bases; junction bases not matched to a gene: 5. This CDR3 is CAISESSGGSTDTQYF. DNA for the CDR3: TGTGCCATCAGTGAATCAAGCGGGGGCAGCACAGATACGCAGTATTTT.

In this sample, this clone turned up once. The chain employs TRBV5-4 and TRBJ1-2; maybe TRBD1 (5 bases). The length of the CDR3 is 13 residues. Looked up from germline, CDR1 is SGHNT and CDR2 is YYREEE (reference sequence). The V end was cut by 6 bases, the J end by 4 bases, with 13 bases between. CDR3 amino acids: CASTLGTGYGYTF. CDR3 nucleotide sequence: TGTGCCAGCACCCTAGGGACTGGCTATGGCTACACCTTC.

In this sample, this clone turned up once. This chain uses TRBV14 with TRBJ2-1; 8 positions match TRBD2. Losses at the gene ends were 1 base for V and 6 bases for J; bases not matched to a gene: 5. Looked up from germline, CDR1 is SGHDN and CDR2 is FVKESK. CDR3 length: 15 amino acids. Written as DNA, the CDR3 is TGTGCCAGCAGCCAAGCGGGGGGGCGGGGCAATGAGCAGTTCTTC. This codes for CASSQAGGRGNEQFF. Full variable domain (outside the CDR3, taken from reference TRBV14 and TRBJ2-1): EAGVTQFPSHSVIEKGQTVTLRCDPISGHDNLYWYRRVMGKEIKFLLHFVKESKQDESGMPNNRFLAERTGGTYSTLKVQPAELEDSGVYFCASSQAGGRGNEQFFGPGTRLTVL.

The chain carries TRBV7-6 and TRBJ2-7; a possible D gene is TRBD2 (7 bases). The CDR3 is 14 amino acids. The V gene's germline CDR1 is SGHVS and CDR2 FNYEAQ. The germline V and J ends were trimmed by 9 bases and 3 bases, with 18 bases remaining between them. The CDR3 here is CASSLGGESYEQYF. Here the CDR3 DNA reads TGTGCCAGTTCTTTAGGGGGGGAGAGCTACGAGCAGTACTTC.

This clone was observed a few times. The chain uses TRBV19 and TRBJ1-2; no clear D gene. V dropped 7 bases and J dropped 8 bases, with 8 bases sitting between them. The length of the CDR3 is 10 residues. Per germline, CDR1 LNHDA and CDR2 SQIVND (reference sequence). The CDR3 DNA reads TGTGCCAGTAAGGAAGGAGGCTACACCTTC. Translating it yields CASKEGGYTF.

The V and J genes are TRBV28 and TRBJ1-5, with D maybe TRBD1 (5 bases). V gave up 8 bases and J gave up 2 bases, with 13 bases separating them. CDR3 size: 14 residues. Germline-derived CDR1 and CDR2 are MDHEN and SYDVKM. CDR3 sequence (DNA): TGTGCCAGCGGGTCGAGAGGGGGCAATCAGCCCCAGCATTTT. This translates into CASGSRGGNQPQHF.

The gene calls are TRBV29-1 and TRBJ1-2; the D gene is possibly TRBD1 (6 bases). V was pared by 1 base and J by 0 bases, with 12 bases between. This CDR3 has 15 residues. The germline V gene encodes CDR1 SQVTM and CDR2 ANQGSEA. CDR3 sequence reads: CSVEGQDTTNYGYTF. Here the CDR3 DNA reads TGCAGCGTTGAAGGACAGGATACGACTAACTATGGCTACACCTTC. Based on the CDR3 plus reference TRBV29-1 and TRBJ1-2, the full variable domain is SAVISQKPSRDICQRGTSLTIQCQVDSQVTMMFWYRQQPGQSLTLIATANQGSEATYESGFVIDKFPISRPNLTFSTLTVSNMSPEDSSIYLCSVEGQDTTNYGYTFGSGTRLTVV.

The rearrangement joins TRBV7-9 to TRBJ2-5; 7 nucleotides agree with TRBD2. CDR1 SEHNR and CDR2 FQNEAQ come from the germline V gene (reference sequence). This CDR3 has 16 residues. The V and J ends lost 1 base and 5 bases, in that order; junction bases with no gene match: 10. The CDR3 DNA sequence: TGTGCCAGCAGCTTAGGAAGCGCGGGAGTAGGGGAGACCCAGTACTTC. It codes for CASSLGSAGVGETQYF.

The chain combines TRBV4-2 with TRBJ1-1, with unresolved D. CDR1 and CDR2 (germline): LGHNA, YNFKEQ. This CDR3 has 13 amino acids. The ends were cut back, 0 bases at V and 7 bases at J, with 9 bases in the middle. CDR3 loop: CASSQETQFEAFF. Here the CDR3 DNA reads TGTGCCAGCAGCCAAGAAACACAGTTTGAAGCTTTCTTT.

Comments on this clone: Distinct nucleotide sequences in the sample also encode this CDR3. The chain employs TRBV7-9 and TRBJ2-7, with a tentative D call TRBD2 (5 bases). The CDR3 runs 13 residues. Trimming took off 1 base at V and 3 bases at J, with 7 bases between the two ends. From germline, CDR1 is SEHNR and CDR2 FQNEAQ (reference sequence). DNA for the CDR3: TGTGCCAGCAGCTTAGGGAGCGGCTACGAGCAGTACTTC. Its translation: CASSLGSGYEQYF.

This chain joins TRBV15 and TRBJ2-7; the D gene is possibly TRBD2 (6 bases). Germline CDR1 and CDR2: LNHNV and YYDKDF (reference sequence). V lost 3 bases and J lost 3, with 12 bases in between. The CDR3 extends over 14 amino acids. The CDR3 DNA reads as TGTGCCACCAGCAGGTGGACGGGGGACTACGAGCAGTACTTC. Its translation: CATSRWTGDYEQYF.

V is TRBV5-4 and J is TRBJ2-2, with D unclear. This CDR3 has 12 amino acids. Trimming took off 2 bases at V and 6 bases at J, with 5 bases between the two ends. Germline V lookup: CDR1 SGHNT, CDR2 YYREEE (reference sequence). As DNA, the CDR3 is TGTGCCAGCAGCTTCGGTTCCGGGGAGCTGTTTTTT. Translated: CASSFGSGELFF.

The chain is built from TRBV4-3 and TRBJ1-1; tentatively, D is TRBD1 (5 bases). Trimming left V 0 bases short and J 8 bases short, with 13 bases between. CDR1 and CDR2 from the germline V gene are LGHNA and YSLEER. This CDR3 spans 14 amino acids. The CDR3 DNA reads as TGCGCCAGCAGCCAAGAATGGGACTTCAGAGAAGCTTTCTTT. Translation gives CASSQEWDFREAFF.

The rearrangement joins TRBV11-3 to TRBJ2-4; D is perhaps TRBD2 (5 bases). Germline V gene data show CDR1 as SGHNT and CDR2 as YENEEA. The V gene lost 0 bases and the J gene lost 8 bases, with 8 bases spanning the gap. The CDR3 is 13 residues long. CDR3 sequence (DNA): TGTGCCAGCAGCTTAGACCCCGGGGACATTCAGTACTTC. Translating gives CASSLDPGDIQYF. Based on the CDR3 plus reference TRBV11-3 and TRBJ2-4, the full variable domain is EAGVVQSPRYKIIEKKQPVAFWCNPISGHNTLYWYLQNLGQGPELLIRYENEEAVDDSQLPKDRFSAERLKGVDSTLKIQPAELGDSAVYLCASSLDPGDIQYFGAGTRLSVL.

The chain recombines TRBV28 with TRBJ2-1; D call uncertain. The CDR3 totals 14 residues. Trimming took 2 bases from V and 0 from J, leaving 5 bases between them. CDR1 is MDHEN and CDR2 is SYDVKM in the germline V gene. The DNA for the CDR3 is TGTGCCAGCAGTTTAGGGAACTCCTACAATGAGCAGTTCTTC. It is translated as CASSLGNSYNEQFF.

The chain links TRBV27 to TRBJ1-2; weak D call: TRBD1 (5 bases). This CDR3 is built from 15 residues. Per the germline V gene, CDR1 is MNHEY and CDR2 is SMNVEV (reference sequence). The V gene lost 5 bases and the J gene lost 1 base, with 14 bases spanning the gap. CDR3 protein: CASSTRDGVNYGYTF. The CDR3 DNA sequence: TGTGCCAGCAGTACCCGGGACGGAGTTAACTATGGCTACACCTTC.

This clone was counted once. DNA for the CDR3: TGTGCCAGCAGCGTAGGCGTGTTGAGCACAGATACGCAGTATTTT. Protein: CASSVGVLSTDTQYF. The gene calls are TRBV9 and TRBJ2-3; no clear D gene. This CDR3 region has 15 residues. CDR1 and CDR2 (germline): SGDLS, YYNGEE. Trimming left V 0 bases short and J 0 bases short, with 8 bases between.

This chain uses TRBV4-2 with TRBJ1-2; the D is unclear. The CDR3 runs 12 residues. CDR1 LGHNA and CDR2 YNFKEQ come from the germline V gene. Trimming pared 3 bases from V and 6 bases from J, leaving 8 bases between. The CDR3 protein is CASSQTRNGYTF. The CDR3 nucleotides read TGTGCCAGCAGCCAGACTAGGAATGGCTACACCTTC.

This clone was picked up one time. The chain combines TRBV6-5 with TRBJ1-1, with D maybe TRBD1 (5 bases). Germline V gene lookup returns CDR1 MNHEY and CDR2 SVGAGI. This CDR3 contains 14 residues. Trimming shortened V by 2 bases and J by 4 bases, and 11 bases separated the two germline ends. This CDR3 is CASSYGREGTEAFF. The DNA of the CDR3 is TGTGCCAGCAGTTACGGCAGGGAGGGCACTGAAGCTTTCTTT.

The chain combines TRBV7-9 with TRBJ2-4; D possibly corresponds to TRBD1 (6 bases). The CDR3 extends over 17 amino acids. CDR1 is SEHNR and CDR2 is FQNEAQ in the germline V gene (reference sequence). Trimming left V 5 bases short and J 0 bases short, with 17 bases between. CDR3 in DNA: TGTGCCAGCAGCGCTAATTCGGGACACTTAGCCAAAAACATTCAGTACTTC. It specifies CASSANSGHLAKNIQYF. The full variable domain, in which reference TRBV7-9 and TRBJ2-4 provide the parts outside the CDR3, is DTGVSQNPRHKITKRGQNVTFRCDPISEHNRLYWYRQTLGQGPEFLTYFQNEAQLEKSRLLSDRFSAERPKGSFSTLEIQRTEQGDSAMYLCASSANSGHLAKNIQYFGAGTRLSVL.